This T cell receptor beta chain is drawn from a study of blood T cell repertoires in COVID-19. The wider study: Material from acute and convalescent COVID-19 was sourced from the United States, Italy and Spain. PBMCs, B-cell-depleted T cells, or T cells provided the cDNA or gDNA that made up the material.

Per the study methods: Nucleated cell number was recorded as an estimate derived from reference gene primer amplification. Here immunoSEQ multiplex PCR was the method, and the copy in TCRdb shows in-frame clones only, minus some. V and J calls and clone size are those listed in that table; D and trimming were worked out from the DNA. The sample has about 70,000 clones, about 70% seen once; the top ten hold around 27%. From germline, CDR1 is LGHDT and CDR2 YNNKEL (reference sequence). The CDR3 spans 18 residues. Notes on this clone: A read error may account for a junction end that differs from germline.

The sequencing sample was made of peripheral blood. The J gene is TRBJ2-4, the V gene TRBV3-1 (or the pseudogene TRBV3-2); TRBD2 is a possible D gene (5 bases). The sequence was collected from a woman at least 80 years old with active or convalescent COVID-19. CDR3 bases: TGTGCCAGCAGCCAAGAAGGACGAAAAAGCCTAGCCAAAAACATTCAGTACTTT. Amino acid sequence: CASSQEGRKSLAKNIQYF.